One sample yielded the 30 T cell receptor beta chains listed below, sequenced in a study of blood T cells in healthy people across ages. Next came a second PCR, run for about 6 to 12 cycles, which used a sample-barcoded 5' primer along with a J-beta primer mix. TCRdb recomputed calls from the 5' RACE reads with MiXCR, one row per CDR3 protein. The repertoire consists of 1 million or so distinct CDR3 sequences, with around 43% occurring once and the leading ten covering approximately 17%. Sequencing was done on a sample of blood. These receptors were obtained from a woman aged 55-70 years in good health.

This clonotype came up a few times. V usage is TRBV6-1 and J usage is TRBJ1-5; TRBD1 matches 8 bases. This CDR3 region has 14 residues. The J segment lost 6 bases and the V segment lost 1 base, leaving 2 bases of the junction unmatched. Germline V gene lookup returns CDR1 MNHNS and CDR2 SASEGT. CDR3 DNA: TGTGCCAGCAGTGAAGGGACAGGGACTCAGCCCCAGCATTTT. Protein: CASSEGTGTQPQHF.

On this clonotype itself: A much larger clone lies a single base off, so this may be a read error. V gene TRBV29-1 combines with J gene TRBJ2-5; 10 bases line up with TRBD1. The J call is uncertain, as TRBJ2-4 better fits the DNA end. This CDR3 contains 17 residues. Germline CDR1 reads SQVTM; CDR2 reads ANQGSEA. CDR3 loop: CSVEDVMRQGAWDIQYF. CDR3 in DNA: TGCAGCGTTGAAGATGTGATGAGACAGGGGGCTTGGGACATTCAGTACTTC.

The V gene is TRBV6-6, the J gene TRBJ2-5; D is unclear. CDR3 size: 12 residues. Germline CDR1 reads MNHNY; CDR2 reads SVGAGI (reference sequence). Trimming cost V 3 bases and J 3 bases, with 5 bases left between them. The chain's CDR3 is CASSYGEETQYF. For the CDR3, the DNA is TGTGCCAGCAGTTATGGGGAAGAGACCCAGTACTTC.

This clonotype was recorded a few times. The rearrangement uses TRBV27 and TRBJ2-5, with TRBD2 as a possible D gene (6 bases). There are 17 residues in the CDR3. CDR1 is MNHEY, CDR2 SMNVEV, per germline (reference sequence). With 5 bases removed from V and 5 bases from J, the gap between germline ends came to 24 bases. CDR3 sequence: CASSRLGGALAGETQYF. As DNA, the CDR3 is TGTGCCAGCAGTAGGCTGGGAGGCGCGTTGGCCGGGGAGACCCAGTACTTC.

The chain recombines TRBV14 with TRBJ2-1, with TRBD2 as a possible D gene (5 bases). The J call may be in error: the DNA end matches TRBJ2-7 better. Per germline, CDR1 SGHDN and CDR2 FVKESK. The CDR3 extends over 15 amino acids. The DNA of the CDR3 is TGTGCCAGCAGCAAGCGGATAAGCTCCTACAATGAGCAGTACTTC. This encodes CASSKRISSYNEQYF.

The chain has TRBV20-1 and TRBJ2-1; no clear D. CDR1 and CDR2 from the germline V gene are DFQATT and SNEGSKA (reference sequence). This CDR3 has 14 residues. Trimming stripped 3 bases from V and 7 bases from J, with 16 bases between. The CDR3 DNA reads as TGCAGTGCTAGCTCCCTCGGGCTCTGGAATGAGCAGTTCTTC. Protein: CSASSLGLWNEQFF.

This clonotype showed up many times. This chain joins TRBV5-6 and TRBJ2-4; TRBD1 agrees at 7 bases. Germline CDR1 and CDR2: SGHDT and YYEEEE. J gave up 7 bases and V 5 bases, and 6 bases lay outside the gene matches. The CDR3 extends over 13 amino acids. CDR3 sequence (DNA): TGTGCCAGCAGGGAGACAGGGTTGAACATTCAGTACTTC. Translated, it gives CASRETGLNIQYF. Based on the CDR3 plus reference TRBV5-6 and TRBJ2-4, the full variable domain is DAGVTQSPTHLIKTRGQQVTLRCSPKSGHDTVSWYQQALGQGPQFIFQYYEEEERQRGNFPDRFSGHQFPNYSSELNVNALLLGDSALYLCASRETGLNIQYFGAGTRLSVL.

The chain couples TRBV2 to TRBJ2-5, with a weak D call TRBD2 (5 bases). Trimming removed 1 base at V and 4 bases at J, with 13 bases between. Germline assignment: CDR1 SNHLY and CDR2 FYNNEI. The CDR3 has 15 residues. The CDR3 DNA is TGTGCCAGCAGTGAAGGGCAGAGACGGGGAGAGACCCAGTACTTC. Translating gives CASSEGQRRGETQYF.

This chain links TRBV12-3 or TRBV12-4 with TRBJ2-1; D is uncertain. This CDR3 comprises 14 residues. The germline V and J ends were trimmed by 6 bases and 1 base, with 10 bases remaining between them. In nucleotides, the CDR3 is TGTGCCAGCAGGCCGGAATCTTCCTACAATGAGCAGTTCTTC. It yields the protein CASRPESSYNEQFF.

The rearrangement links TRBV3-1 to TRBJ2-3; TRBD2 matches 7 bases. Germline V CDR1 and CDR2: LGHDT, YNNKEL (reference sequence). J was trimmed by 2 bases and V by 3 bases; bases with no gene match: 5. The CDR3 contains 15 residues. CDR3 protein: CASSQSSGVTDTQYF. Written as DNA, the CDR3 is TGTGCCAGCAGCCAGTCTAGCGGAGTCACAGATACGCAGTATTTT.

DNA for the CDR3: TGTGCCAGCAGCTCGGGGACTCAGCCCCAGCATTTT. Translating gives CASSSGTQPQHF. This chain joins TRBV7-9 and TRBJ1-5; D might be TRBD1 (5 bases). Germline V CDR1 and CDR2: SEHNR, FQNEAQ (reference sequence). V lost 4 bases to trimming and J lost 6 bases, with 7 bases between them. The CDR3 length is 12 residues.

This clonotype occurred a few times. V usage is TRBV7-8 and J usage is TRBJ2-1, with 10 bases aligning to TRBD1. The CDR3 has 14 residues. The germline gives CDR1 SGHVS, CDR2 FQNEAQ. J gave up 6 bases and V 5 bases, and 4 bases lay outside the gene matches. CDR3 sequence reads: CASSPRTGGNEQFF. The CDR3 DNA reads TGTGCCAGCAGCCCCCGGACAGGGGGCAATGAGCAGTTCTTC.

The chain has TRBV7-6 and TRBJ2-1; D remains unclear. Germline values: CDR1 SGHVS, CDR2 FNYEAQ. The CDR3 contains 13 residues. The V and J ends lost 5 bases and 7 bases respectively, with 12 bases between them. In nucleotides, the CDR3 is TGTGCCAGCAGCGTTTCTAGGTTGAATGAGCAGTTCTTC. Translation gives CASSVSRLNEQFF.

V gene TRBV20-1 combines with J gene TRBJ1-1; D is uncertain. Germline CDR1 reads DFQATT; CDR2 reads SNEGSKA (reference sequence). The V and J ends lost 5 bases and 0 bases respectively, with 13 bases between them. The CDR3 extends over 14 amino acids. The CDR3 nucleotides read TGCAGTGCTGTCCCCCGGCTTATGAACACTGAAGCTTTCTTT. It translates to CSAVPRLMNTEAFF.

The V call is TRBV5-1, the J call TRBJ2-5, with a weak D call TRBD1 (5 bases). CDR3 length equals 15 residues. Germline CDR1 and CDR2: SGHRS and YFSETQ. V was shortened by 4 bases and J by 5 bases, with 18 bases between the two germline ends. This chain's CDR3 is CASSPTLGVGETQYF. The CDR3 bases are TGCGCCAGCAGCCCGACCCTAGGGGTGGGGGAGACCCAGTACTTC.

The V gene is TRBV20-1, the J gene TRBJ2-5, with TRBD2 matching 8 bases. CDR1 is DFQATT, CDR2 SNEGSKA, per germline (reference sequence). Trimming at V came to 0 bases and at J to 11 bases, leaving 17 bases not matched to a gene. The CDR3 length is 16 residues. The CDR3 reads CSAREGGLASPHEQYF. The CDR3 nucleotides read TGCAGTGCTAGAGAGGGTGGACTAGCATCACCCCATGAGCAGTACTTC.

This chain joins TRBV7-8 and TRBJ2-7, with D possibly being TRBD2 (6 bases). The CDR3 sequence is 14 residues long. V lost 4 bases, J lost 5 bases, and 15 bases lay in between. Looked up from germline, CDR1 is SGHVS and CDR2 is FQNEAQ. This CDR3 reads CASSWVGGLDEQYF. Here the CDR3 DNA reads TGTGCCAGCAGCTGGGTAGGAGGGCTCGACGAGCAGTACTTC.

The V gene is TRBV19, the J gene TRBJ2-5; 7 bases are shared with TRBD2. The germline V gene has CDR1 LNHDA and CDR2 SQIVND (reference sequence). V shed 3 bases and J 0 bases; nucleotides not matched to a gene: 4. This CDR3 is 15 amino acids long. For the CDR3, the DNA is TGTGCCAGTAGTATGGCTAGCGGTTACCAAGAGACCCAGTACTTC. This encodes CASSMASGYQETQYF.

V gene TRBV24-1 combines with J gene TRBJ2-2; possible D gene TRBD1, 6 bases. CDR1 is KGHDR, CDR2 SFDVKD, per germline. There are 16 residues in the CDR3. V dropped 4 bases and J dropped 1 base, with 12 bases sitting between them. The CDR3 coding sequence is TGTGCCACCAGTGACCCTGAGGGACAGAACACCGGGGAGCTGTTTTTT. This sequence encodes CATSDPEGQNTGELFF.

This clonotype came up a few times. The chain is built from TRBV20-1 and TRBJ2-1, with D hard to call. Germline V gene lookup returns CDR1 DFQATT and CDR2 SNEGSKA (reference sequence). V lost 5 bases, J lost 4 bases, and 9 bases lay in between. The CDR3 has 12 amino acids. DNA for the CDR3: TGCAGTGCTGAGAGGCAGTACAATGAGCAGTTCTTC. Its protein is CSAERQYNEQFF.

The rearrangement uses TRBV29-1 and TRBJ2-3, with TRBD2 matching 10 bases. J was trimmed by 5 bases and V by 4 bases; bases with no gene match: 6. Germline assignment: CDR1 SQVTM and CDR2 ANQGSEA. This CDR3 has 14 residues. In DNA form, the CDR3 reads TGCAGCGTTGTACCTAGCGGGAGTGGAGATACGCAGTATTTT. The encoded protein is CSVVPSGSGDTQYF.

This clonotype was recorded a few times. The chain couples TRBV12-3 or TRBV12-4 to TRBJ2-1, with 9 bases identical to TRBD2. J was trimmed by 5 bases and V by 6 bases; bases with no gene match: 8. The CDR3 consists of 15 residues. The CDR3 bases are TGTGCCAGCAGGCTAGCGGGAAGAAACAACAATGAGCAGTTCTTC. As protein: CASRLAGRNNNEQFF.

This clonotype was seen a few times. This chain joins TRBV29-1 and TRBJ2-5; TRBD1 or TRBD2 may be the D gene (5 bases each). Trimming removed 0 bases at V and 4 bases at J, with 12 bases between. The CDR3 totals 14 residues. Germline loops: CDR1 SQVTM, CDR2 ANQGSEA. The CDR3 DNA sequence: TGCAGCGTTGAAGATCCCAGGGCGGGAGAGACCCAGTACTTC. As protein: CSVEDPRAGETQYF.

The rearrangement uses TRBV7-2 and TRBJ1-2; no clear D gene. Germline loops: CDR1 SGHTA, CDR2 FQGNSA. The CDR3 is 14 amino acids. V was clipped by 2 bases and J by 2 bases, with 9 bases between them. The CDR3 bases are TGTGCCAGCAGCTTAATGACAAGCAACTATGGCTACACCTTC. Protein sequence: CASSLMTSNYGYTF.

This clonotype was picked up a small number of times. The CDR3 coding sequence is TGCGCCAGCAGCTCCTCTAGAGGGGTGGGGAATGAGCAGTTCTTC. Translation: CASSSSRGVGNEQFF. The chain joins TRBV5-1 to TRBJ2-1; D assignment may be TRBD1 or TRBD2 (5 bases each). The germline gives CDR1 SGHRS, CDR2 YFSETQ. The ends were cut back, 3 bases at V and 7 bases at J, with 17 bases in the middle. The CDR3 consists of 15 residues.

A few counts support this clonotype. The CDR3 bases are TGTGCCAGCAGTTTATCCTCCTTCTTCCGGGACTCCCGCCGACGAGATACGCAGTATTTT. Translating gives CASSLSSFFRDSRRRDTQYF. The chain is built from TRBV27 and TRBJ2-3, with a tentative D call TRBD2 (6 bases). Trimming removed 0 bases at V and 5 bases at J, with 27 bases between. The CDR3 length is 20 residues. Germline values: CDR1 MNHEY, CDR2 SMNVEV (reference sequence).

This chain links TRBV29-1 with TRBJ2-1; TRBD1 aligns across 8 bases. Germline loops: CDR1 SQVTM, CDR2 ANQGSEA. The CDR3 contains 14 residues. Trimming took 3 bases from V and 8 from J; bases not matched to a gene: 9. The CDR3 is CSVEVADRGYEQFF. DNA for the CDR3: TGCAGCGTTGAGGTGGCCGACAGGGGCTATGAGCAGTTCTTC.

This clonotype was seen once. The chain recombines TRBV2 with TRBJ2-3; no clear D gene. The CDR3 is 12 residues long. Trimming took off 7 bases at V and 1 base at J, with 6 bases between the two ends. Germline V gene sequence: CDR1 SNHLY, CDR2 FYNNEI. The CDR3 protein is CASKYGTDTQYF. Written as DNA, the CDR3 is TGTGCCAGCAAGTACGGCACAGATACGCAGTATTTT.

This sequence joins TRBV6-1 and TRBJ2-4, with 16 bases lining up with TRBD2. The CDR3 is made up of 17 amino acids. Germline V lookup: CDR1 MNHNS, CDR2 SASEGT. V shed 5 bases and J 1 base; nucleotides not matched to a gene: 2. The CDR3 protein is CASSKGLAGGAKNIQYF. DNA of the CDR3: TGTGCCAGCAGTAAGGGACTAGCGGGAGGGGCCAAAAACATTCAGTACTTC.

A remark on this clonotype: A junction boundary mismatches the germline segment, possibly from a read error. J is TRBJ2-1 and V is TRBV12-3 or TRBV12-4; 7 bases line up with TRBD2. This CDR3 contains 20 residues. The CDR3 bases are TGTACCAGCAGTTTAGCGCGGGGCGGGAGTACCCGGAGCTCCTACAATGAGCAGTTCTTC. Amino acid sequence: CTSSLARGGSTRSSYNEQFF.